This TCR beta chain was sequenced during a study of blood T cell repertoires in COVID-19. Study in general: Acute and convalescent COVID-19 samples came from the United States, Italy and Spain. From T cells, B-cell-depleted T cells, or PBMCs came the material, which was cDNA or gDNA.

V dropped 0 bases and J dropped 2; count of bases not matched to a gene: 6. The V gene's germline CDR1 is SNHLY and CDR2 FYNNEI. This CDR3 region has 16 residues. Authors' processing steps: Nucleated cell counts were estimated from reference gene primer amplification. Assay used: immunoSEQ multiplex PCR; TCRdb lists only in-frame clones, some missing. The DNA was the basis for D and trimming; V, J and clone size are from that table. There are 250,000 to 300,000 clones in the sample; 89% occur only once, and about 4.6% lies in the top ten. V is TRBV2 and J is TRBJ2-7, with 8 bases matching TRBD2. Sequencing input: peripheral blood. This sequence was found in a woman between 35 and 50 years old who had recovered from COVID-19. CDR3 amino acids: CASSEAWSGGTYEQYF. CDR3 coding DNA: TGTGCCAGCAGTGAAGCTTGGAGCGGGGGAACCTACGAGCAGTACTTC.